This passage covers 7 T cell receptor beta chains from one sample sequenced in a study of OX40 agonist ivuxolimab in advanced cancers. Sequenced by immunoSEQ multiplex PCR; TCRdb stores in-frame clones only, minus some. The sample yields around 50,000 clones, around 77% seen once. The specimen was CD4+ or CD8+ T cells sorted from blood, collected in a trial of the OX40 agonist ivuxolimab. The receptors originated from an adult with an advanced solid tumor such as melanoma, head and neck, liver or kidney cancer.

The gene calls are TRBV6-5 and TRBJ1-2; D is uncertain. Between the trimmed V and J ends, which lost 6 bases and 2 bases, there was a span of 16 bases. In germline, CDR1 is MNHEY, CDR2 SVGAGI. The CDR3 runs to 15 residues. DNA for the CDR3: TGTGCCAGCAGCTGGTCAGCAGCGCTAAACTATGGCTACACCTTC. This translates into CASSWSAALNYGYTF.

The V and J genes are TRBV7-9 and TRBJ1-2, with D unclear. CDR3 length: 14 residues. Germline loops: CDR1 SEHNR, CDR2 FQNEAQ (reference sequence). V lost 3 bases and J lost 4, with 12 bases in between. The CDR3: CASSFGLSGYGYTF. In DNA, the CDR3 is TGTGCCAGCAGCTTTGGCCTCTCGGGCTATGGCTACACCTTC.

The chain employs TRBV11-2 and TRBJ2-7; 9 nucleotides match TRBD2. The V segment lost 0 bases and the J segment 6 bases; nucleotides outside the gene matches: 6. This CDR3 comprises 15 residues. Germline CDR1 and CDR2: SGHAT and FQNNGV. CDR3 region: CASSLEGGGGGEQYF. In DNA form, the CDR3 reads TGTGCCAGCAGCTTAGAGGGCGGGGGGGGCGGCGAGCAGTACTTC.

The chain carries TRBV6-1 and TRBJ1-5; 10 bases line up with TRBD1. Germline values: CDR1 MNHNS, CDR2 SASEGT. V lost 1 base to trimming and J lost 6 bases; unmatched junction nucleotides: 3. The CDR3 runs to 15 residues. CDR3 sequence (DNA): TGTGCCAGCAGTGAAGGGACAGGGGGTGGTCAGCCCCAGCATTTT. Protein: CASSEGTGGGQPQHF.

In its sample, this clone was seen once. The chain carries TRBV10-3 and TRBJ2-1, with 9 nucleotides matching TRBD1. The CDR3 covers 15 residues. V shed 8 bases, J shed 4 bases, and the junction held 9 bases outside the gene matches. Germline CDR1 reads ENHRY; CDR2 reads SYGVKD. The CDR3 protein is CAIADRDRVYNEQFF. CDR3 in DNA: TGTGCCATCGCTGACCGGGACAGGGTTTACAATGAGCAGTTCTTC.

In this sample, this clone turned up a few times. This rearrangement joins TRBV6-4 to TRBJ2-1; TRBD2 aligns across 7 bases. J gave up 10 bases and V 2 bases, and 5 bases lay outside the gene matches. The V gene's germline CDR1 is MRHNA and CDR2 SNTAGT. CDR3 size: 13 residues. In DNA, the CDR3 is TGTGCCAGCAGTGACCGGCGGGAGTCCGAGCAGTTCTTC. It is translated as CASSDRRESEQFF.

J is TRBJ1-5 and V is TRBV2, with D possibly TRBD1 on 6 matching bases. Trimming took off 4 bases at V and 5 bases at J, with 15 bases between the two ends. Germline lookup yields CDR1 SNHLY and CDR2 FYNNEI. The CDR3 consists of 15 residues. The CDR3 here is CASSGLRGGHQPQHF. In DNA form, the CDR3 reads TGTGCCAGCAGTGGCCTACGCGGGGGCCATCAGCCCCAGCATTTT.